This TCR beta chain was recovered during a study of shared clonotypes between healthy human individuals. All donors were healthy HIV-negative adults lacking recent acute infections or vaccinations. The CDR3 consists of 14 residues. The germline V gene has CDR1 SQVTM and CDR2 ANQGSEA. V dropped 4 bases and J dropped 4; count of bases not matched to a gene: 9. Every subset had its genomic DNA shared out evenly among several immunoSEQ plates. Generated by immunoSEQ multiplex PCR, the TCRdb table keeps only in-frame clones and is missing some. There are 1,400,000 or so clones in the sample; approximately 98.5% occur only once, and approximately 0.38% lies in the top ten. Regarding this clone: No antigen is known for it.

Whole-study results and caveats: Only blood was sampled; tissue repertoires likely differ.

The TCR sequence derives from a man aged 30 to 45 in good health. Material for sequencing was naive CD4+ T cells sorted from blood. Subset noted: CD45RA+ positively selected. The chain employs TRBV29-1 and TRBJ2-5; 7 nucleotides line up with TRBD1. The CDR3, as DNA: TGCAGCGTTGGCGCAGGGGGATTGTTAGAGACCCAGTACTTC. Translating it yields CSVGAGGLLETQYF.